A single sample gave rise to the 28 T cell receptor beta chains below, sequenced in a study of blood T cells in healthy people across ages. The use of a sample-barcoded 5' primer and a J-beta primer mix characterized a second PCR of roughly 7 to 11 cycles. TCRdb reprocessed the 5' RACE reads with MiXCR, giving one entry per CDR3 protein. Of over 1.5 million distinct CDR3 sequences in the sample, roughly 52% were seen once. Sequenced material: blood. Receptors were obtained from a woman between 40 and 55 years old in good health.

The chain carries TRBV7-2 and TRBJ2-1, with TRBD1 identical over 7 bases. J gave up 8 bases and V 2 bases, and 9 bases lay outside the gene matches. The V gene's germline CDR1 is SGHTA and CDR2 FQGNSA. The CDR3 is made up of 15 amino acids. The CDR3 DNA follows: TGTGCCAGCAGCTTAACCGTACAGGGGATATATGAGCAGTTCTTC. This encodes CASSLTVQGIYEQFF.

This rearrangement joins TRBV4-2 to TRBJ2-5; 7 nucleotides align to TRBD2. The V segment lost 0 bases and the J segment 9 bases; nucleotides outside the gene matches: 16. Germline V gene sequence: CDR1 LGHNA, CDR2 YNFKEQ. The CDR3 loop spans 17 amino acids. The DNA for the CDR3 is TGTGCCAGCAGCCAAGATTTACTCGGCGGGGGAGCCCAGGCCCAGTACTTC. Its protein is CASSQDLLGGGAQAQYF.

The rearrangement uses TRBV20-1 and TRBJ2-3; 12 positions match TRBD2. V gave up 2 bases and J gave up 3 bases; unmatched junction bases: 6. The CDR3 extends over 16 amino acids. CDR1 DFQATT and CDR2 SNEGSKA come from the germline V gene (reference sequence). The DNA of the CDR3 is TGCAGTGCTAGATTCGCTAGCGGGGGGGCGACAGATACGCAGTATTTT. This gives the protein CSARFASGGATDTQYF.

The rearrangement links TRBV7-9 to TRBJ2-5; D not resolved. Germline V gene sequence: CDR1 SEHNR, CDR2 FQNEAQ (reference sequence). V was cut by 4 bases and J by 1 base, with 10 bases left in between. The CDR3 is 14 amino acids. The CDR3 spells CASSSSWVQETQYF. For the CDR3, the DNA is TGTGCCAGCAGCTCAAGTTGGGTCCAAGAGACCCAGTACTTC.

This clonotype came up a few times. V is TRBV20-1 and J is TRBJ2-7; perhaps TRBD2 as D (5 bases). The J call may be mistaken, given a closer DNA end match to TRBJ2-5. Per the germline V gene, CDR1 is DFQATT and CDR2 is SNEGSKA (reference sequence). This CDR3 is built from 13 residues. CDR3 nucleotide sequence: TGCAGTGCTAGTCCGGGGATGAGGGAGACCCAGTACTTC. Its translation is CSASPGMRETQYF.

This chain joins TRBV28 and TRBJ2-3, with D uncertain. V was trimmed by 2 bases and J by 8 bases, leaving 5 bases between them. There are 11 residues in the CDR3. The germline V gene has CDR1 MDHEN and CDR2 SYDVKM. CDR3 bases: TGTGCCAGCAGTTTAAGGTTTACGCAGTATTTT. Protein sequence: CASSLRFTQYF.

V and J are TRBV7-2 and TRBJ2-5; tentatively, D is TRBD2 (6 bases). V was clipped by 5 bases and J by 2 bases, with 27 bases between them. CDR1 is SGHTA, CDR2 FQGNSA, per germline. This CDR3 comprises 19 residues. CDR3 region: CASSLGRMGLARLQETQYF. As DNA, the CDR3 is TGTGCCAGCAGCCTAGGGAGGATGGGGCTAGCACGACTTCAAGAGACCCAGTACTTC.

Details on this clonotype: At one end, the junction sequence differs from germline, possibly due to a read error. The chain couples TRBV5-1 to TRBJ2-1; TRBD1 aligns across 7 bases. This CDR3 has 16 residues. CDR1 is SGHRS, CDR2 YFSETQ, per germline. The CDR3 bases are TGCGCCGGCAGCTACCCGACAGGGAACTCCTACAATGAGCAGTTCTTC. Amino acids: CAGSYPTGNSYNEQFF.

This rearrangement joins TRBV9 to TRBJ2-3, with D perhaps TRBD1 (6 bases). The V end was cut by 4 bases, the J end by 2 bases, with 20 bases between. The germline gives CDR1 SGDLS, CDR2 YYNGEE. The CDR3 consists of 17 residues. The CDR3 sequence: CASSTRTAVVSTDTQYF. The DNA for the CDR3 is TGTGCCAGCAGCACTAGGACAGCCGTAGTTTCCACAGATACGCAGTATTTT. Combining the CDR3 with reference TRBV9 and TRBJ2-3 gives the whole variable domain DSGVTQTPKHLITATGQRVTLRCSPRSGDLSVYWYQQSLDQGLQFLIQYYNGEERAKGNILERFSAQQFPDLHSELNLSSLELGDSALYFCASSTRTAVVSTDTQYFGPGTRLTVL.

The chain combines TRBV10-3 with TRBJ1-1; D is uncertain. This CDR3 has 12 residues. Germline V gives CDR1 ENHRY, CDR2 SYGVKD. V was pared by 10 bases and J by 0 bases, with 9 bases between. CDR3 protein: CATGRMNTEAFF. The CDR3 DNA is TGTGCCACCGGACGAATGAACACTGAAGCTTTCTTT.

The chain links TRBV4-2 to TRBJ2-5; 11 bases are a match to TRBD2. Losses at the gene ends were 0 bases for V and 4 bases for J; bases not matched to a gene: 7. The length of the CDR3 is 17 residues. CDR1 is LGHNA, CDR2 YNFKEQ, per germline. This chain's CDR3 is CASSQEGLLAGAETQYF. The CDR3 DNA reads TGTGCCAGCAGCCAAGAGGGGCTACTAGCGGGGGCAGAGACCCAGTACTTC.

CDR3 region: CARNSTGGPQETQYF. The CDR3 nucleotides are TGTGCCAGGAATAGTACGGGGGGGCCCCAAGAGACCCAGTACTTC. The V call is TRBV28, the J call TRBJ2-4, with TRBD2 identical over 8 bases. Gene TRBJ2-5 matches the end of the DNA better, so the J call may be wrong. The CDR3 extends over 15 amino acids. Germline CDR1 and CDR2: MDHEN and SYDVKM.

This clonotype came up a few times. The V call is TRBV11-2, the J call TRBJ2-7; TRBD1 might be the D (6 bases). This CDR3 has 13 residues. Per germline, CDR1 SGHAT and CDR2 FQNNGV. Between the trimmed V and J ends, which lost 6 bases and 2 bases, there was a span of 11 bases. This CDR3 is CASRREGAYEQYF. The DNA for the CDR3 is TGTGCCAGCAGAAGAGAGGGGGCCTACGAGCAGTACTTC.

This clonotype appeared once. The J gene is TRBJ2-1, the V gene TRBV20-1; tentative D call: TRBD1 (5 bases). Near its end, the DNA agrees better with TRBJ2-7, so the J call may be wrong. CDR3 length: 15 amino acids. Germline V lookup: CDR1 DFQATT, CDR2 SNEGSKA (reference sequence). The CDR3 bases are TGCAGTGCTAGAGACATCAGGGATTTTAACAATGAGCAGTACTTC. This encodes CSARDIRDFNNEQYF.

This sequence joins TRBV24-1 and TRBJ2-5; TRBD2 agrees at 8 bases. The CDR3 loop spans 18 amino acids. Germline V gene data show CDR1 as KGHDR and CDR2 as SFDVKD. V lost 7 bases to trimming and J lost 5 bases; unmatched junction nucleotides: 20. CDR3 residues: CATSDPTSGAGGSETQYF. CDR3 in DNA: TGTGCCACCAGCGACCCTACTAGTGGGGCGGGGGGCTCGGAGACCCAGTACTTC.

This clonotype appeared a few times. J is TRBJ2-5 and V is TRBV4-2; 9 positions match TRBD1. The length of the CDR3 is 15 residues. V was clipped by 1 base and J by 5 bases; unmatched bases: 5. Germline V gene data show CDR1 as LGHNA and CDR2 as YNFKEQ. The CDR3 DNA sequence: TGTGCCAGCAGCCAAGGGGACAGGGTGGACGAGACCCAGTACTTC. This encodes CASSQGDRVDETQYF.

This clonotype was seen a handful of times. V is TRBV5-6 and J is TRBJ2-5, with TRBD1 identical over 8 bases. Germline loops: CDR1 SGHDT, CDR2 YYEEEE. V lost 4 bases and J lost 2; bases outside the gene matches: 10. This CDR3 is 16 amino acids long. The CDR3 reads CASSVGTGIEQETQYF. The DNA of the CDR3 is TGTGCCAGCAGCGTCGGGACAGGAATCGAACAAGAGACCCAGTACTTC.

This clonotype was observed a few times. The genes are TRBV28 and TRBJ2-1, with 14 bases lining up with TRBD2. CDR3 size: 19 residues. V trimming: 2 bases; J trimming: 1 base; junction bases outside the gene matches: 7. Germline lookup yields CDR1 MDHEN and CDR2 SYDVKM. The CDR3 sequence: CASSLVGLAGVKSYNEQFF. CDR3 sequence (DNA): TGTGCCAGCAGTTTAGTGGGACTAGCGGGGGTAAAGTCCTACAATGAGCAGTTCTTC.

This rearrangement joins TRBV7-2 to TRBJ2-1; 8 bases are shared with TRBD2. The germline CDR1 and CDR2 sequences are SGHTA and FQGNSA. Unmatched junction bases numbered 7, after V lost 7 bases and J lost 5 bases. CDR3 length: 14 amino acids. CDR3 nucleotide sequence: TGTGCCAGCATCCGGGGGGGCCCGGACAATGAGCAGTTCTTC. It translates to CASIRGGPDNEQFF.

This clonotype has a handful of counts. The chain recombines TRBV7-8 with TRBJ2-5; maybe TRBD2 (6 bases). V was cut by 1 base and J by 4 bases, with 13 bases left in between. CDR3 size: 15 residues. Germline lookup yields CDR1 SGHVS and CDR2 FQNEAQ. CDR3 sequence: CASSLVPAGRETQYF. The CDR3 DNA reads TGTGCCAGCAGCTTAGTGCCGGCGGGGAGAGAGACCCAGTACTTC.

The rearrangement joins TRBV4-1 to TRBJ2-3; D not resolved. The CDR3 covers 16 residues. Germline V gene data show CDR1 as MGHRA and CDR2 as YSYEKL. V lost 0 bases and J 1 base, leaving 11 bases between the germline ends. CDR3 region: CASSQEAIGRTDTQYF. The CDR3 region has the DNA TGCGCCAGCAGCCAAGAAGCCATCGGGCGCACAGATACGCAGTATTTT.

CDR3 sequence (DNA): TGTGCCAGCAGTTGGACAGGGGGCAGGCAGCCCCAGCATTTT. Its protein is CASSWTGGRQPQHF. The J gene is TRBJ1-5, the V gene TRBV12-3 or TRBV12-4; 11 bases match TRBD1. The junction had 3 bases not matched to a gene; V was cut back by 4 bases and J by 7 bases. This CDR3 spans 14 amino acids.

This chain's CDR3 is CAIKPQGQSNYGYTF. In DNA form, the CDR3 reads TGTGCCATCAAGCCCCAAGGACAATCTAACTATGGCTACACCTTC. The chain is built from TRBV10-3 and TRBJ1-2, with a weak D call TRBD1 (5 bases). The CDR3 totals 15 residues. The V end was cut by 7 bases, the J end by 0 bases, with 15 bases between. CDR1 is ENHRY and CDR2 is SYGVKD in the germline V gene.

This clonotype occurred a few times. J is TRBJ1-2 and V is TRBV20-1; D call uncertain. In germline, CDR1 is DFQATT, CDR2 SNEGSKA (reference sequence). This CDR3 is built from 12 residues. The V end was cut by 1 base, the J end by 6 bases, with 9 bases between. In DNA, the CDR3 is TGCAGTGCTAGAGGACCAATCCATGGCTACACCTTC. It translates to CSARGPIHGYTF.

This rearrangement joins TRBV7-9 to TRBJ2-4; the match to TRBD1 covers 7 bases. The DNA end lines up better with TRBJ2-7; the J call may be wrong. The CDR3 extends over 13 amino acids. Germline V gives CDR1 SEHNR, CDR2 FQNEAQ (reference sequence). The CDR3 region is CASSRDSRHEQYF. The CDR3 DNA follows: TGTGCCAGCAGCCGGGACAGCCGCCACGAGCAGTACTTC.

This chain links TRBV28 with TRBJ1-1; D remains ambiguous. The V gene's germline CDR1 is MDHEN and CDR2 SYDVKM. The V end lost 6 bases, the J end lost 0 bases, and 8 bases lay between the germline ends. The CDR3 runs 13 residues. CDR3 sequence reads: CASRREVNTEAFF. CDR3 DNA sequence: TGTGCCAGCAGAAGGGAGGTGAACACTGAAGCTTTCTTT.

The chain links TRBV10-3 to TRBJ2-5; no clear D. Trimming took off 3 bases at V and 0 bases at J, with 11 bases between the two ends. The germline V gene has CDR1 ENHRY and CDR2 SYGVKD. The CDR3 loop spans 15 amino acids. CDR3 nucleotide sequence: TGTGCCATCAGTGACCCCGACGTCTACCAAGAGACCCAGTACTTC. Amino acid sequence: CAISDPDVYQETQYF.

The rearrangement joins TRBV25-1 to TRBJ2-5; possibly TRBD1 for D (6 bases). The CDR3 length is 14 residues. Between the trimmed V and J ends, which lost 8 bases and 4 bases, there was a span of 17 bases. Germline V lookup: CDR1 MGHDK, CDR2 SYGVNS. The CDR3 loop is CASRDKGKVETQYF. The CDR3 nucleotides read TGTGCCAGCCGGGACAAGGGGAAGGTAGAGACCCAGTACTTC.